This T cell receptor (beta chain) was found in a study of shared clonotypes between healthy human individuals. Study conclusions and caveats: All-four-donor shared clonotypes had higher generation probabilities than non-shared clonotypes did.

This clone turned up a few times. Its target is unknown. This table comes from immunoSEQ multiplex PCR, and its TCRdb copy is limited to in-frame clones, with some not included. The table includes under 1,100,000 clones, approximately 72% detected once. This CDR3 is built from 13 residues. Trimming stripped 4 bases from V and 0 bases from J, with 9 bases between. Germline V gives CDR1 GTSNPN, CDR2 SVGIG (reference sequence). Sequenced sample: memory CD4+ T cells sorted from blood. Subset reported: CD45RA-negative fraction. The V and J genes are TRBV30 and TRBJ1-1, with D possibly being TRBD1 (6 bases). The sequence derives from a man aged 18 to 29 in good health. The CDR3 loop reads CAWTRGLNTEAFF. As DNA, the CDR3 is TGTGCCTGGACCAGGGGCTTGAACACTGAAGCTTTCTTT.